Following are 23 T cell receptor beta chains from one sample sequenced in a study of blood T cell repertoires in COVID-19. Sequenced by immunoSEQ multiplex PCR; TCRdb stores in-frame clones only, minus some. This sample carries about 130,000 clones, approximately 91% of them seen once, and the ten largest clones take about 1%. The specimen sequenced was peripheral blood. These receptors all come from a woman aged 80 or over with acute or convalescent COVID-19.

This clone has just one count. This chain uses TRBV6-5 with TRBJ1-4; D is unresolved. Germline V lookup: CDR1 MNHEY, CDR2 SVGAGI. This CDR3 contains 16 residues. Trimming took 0 bases from V and 2 from J, leaving 10 bases between them. CDR3 DNA: TGTGCCAGCAGTTACTCGATACACGCCACTAATGAAAAACTGTTTTTT. Translated: CASSYSIHATNEKLFF.

The chain carries TRBV7-8 and TRBJ2-7; 8 bases are a match to TRBD1. The CDR3 length is 15 residues. The V gene's germline CDR1 is SGHVS and CDR2 FQNEAQ. J lost 4 bases, V lost 2 bases, and 7 bases had no gene match. The CDR3 nucleotides read TGTGCCAGCAGCTTAAACCCACAGGGGGTATACGAGCAGTACTTC. Amino acid sequence: CASSLNPQGVYEQYF. Drawing the rest from reference TRBV7-8 and TRBJ2-7, the complete variable domain is GAGVSQSPRYKVAKRGQDVALRCDPISGHVSLFWYQQALGQGPEFLTYFQNEAQLDKSGLPSDRFFAERPEGSVSTLKIQRTQQEDSAVYLCASSLNPQGVYEQYFGPGTRLTVT.

This sequence joins TRBV2 and TRBJ1-2; 8 bases fit TRBD1. The CDR3 runs to 14 residues. V shed 0 bases, J shed 8 bases, and the junction held 5 bases outside the gene matches. CDR1 is SNHLY, CDR2 FYNNEI, per germline. The CDR3: CASSEARTGLGYTF. CDR3 nucleotides: TGTGCCAGCAGTGAAGCGAGGACAGGGTTAGGCTACACCTTC.

This chain uses TRBV9 with TRBJ2-7; possible D gene TRBD1, 6 bases. Germline CDR1 SGDLS, CDR2 YYNGEE. This CDR3 contains 12 residues. Trimming removed 5 bases from V and 10 bases from J, with 16 bases in between. The CDR3 nucleotides read TGTGCCAGCAGTGGCAACCAGGGACAACAGTACTTC. It yields the protein CASSGNQGQQYF. The full variable domain, completed using reference TRBV9 and TRBJ2-7, is DSGVTQTPKHLITATGQRVTLRCSPRSGDLSVYWYQQSLDQGLQFLIQYYNGEERAKGNILERFSAQQFPDLHSELNLSSLELGDSALYFCASSGNQGQQYFGPGTRLTVT.

This clone was seen a single time. The same CDR3 can be traced to other DNA sequences in this sample. The rearrangement joins TRBV10-3 to TRBJ1-2; 7 bases agree with TRBD1. This CDR3 region has 13 residues. The V segment lost 6 bases and the J segment 2 bases; nucleotides outside the gene matches: 3. Germline V gives CDR1 ENHRY, CDR2 SYGVKD. The CDR3 nucleotides are TGTGCCATCAGCCGACAGGGAAACTATGGCTACACCTTC. Amino acids: CAISRQGNYGYTF.

As concerns this clone: At the DNA level, this CDR3 is encoded by other sequences in the same sample as well. The chain uses TRBV2 and TRBJ1-3; D is unclear. The CDR3 consists of 13 residues. Germline V gene lookup returns CDR1 SNHLY and CDR2 FYNNEI. The V end lost 6 bases, the J end lost 0 bases, and 6 bases lay between the germline ends. The CDR3 DNA sequence: TGTGCCAGCAGCCTAGACTCTGGAAACACCATATATTTT. Its protein is CASSLDSGNTIYF.

This rearrangement joins TRBV20-1 to TRBJ2-7; D is ambiguous. CDR1 and CDR2 (germline): DFQATT, SNEGSKA (reference sequence). Trimming left V 5 bases short and J 6 bases short, with 8 bases between. The CDR3 extends over 10 amino acids. As DNA, the CDR3 is TGCAGTGCTGGCCCCCCCGAGCAGTACTTC. This codes for CSAGPPEQYF.

The CDR3 DNA is TGTGCCAGCAGGAATCGACAGGGTTACGAGCAGTACTTC. Amino acids: CASRNRQGYEQYF. The chain recombines TRBV27 with TRBJ2-7; 7 bases are a match to TRBD1. J lost 4 bases, V lost 6 bases, and 6 bases had no gene match. CDR3 length: 13 residues. Looked up from germline, CDR1 is MNHEY and CDR2 is SMNVEV (reference sequence).

This sequence joins TRBV7-2 and TRBJ1-2; 8 bases fit TRBD1. Germline values: CDR1 SGHTA, CDR2 FQGNSA. V was pared by 1 base and J by 4 bases, with 2 bases of the junction left unmatched. This CDR3 is 14 amino acids long. DNA of the CDR3: TGTGCCAGCAGCTTAGAACAGGGGGGCTATGGCTACACCTTC. Translating it yields CASSLEQGGYGYTF.

The chain joins TRBV4-1 to TRBJ2-3; 12 bases agree with TRBD2. Germline trimming cut 7 bases from V and 5 bases from J; bases unmatched to any gene: 7. This CDR3 has 15 amino acids. The germline gives CDR1 MGHRA, CDR2 YSYEKL. CDR3 DNA: TGCGCCAGCAAACGACTAGCGGGAGTAGTAGATACGCAGTATTTT. This codes for CASKRLAGVVDTQYF.

In the case of this clone: It is unclear where the CDR3 begins or ends on the DNA, so no DNA is shown, and the CDR3 is as TCRdb lists it. The J gene is TRBJ2-2, the V gene TRBV21-1; the table's D call, TRBD1, was not checked against the DNA. TRBV21-1 is noted as a pseudogene. The CDR3 contains 16 residues when both ends are counted. The CDR3 region is CASTQVGRGATGELFF.

The chain has TRBV10-3 and TRBJ1-6; tentatively, D is TRBD1 (5 bases). The CDR3 length is 15 residues. CDR1 is ENHRY and CDR2 is SYGVKD in the germline V gene. The ends were cut back, 2 bases at V and 7 bases at J, with 12 bases in the middle. The CDR3 bases are TGTGCCATCAGTGAGGTTAGGGGCTCCAATTCACCCCTCCACTTT. It codes for CAISEVRGSNSPLHF.

The genes are TRBV4-2 and TRBJ1-3; D unresolved. The CDR3 runs 14 residues. Trimming stripped 4 bases from V and 8 bases from J, with 15 bases between. Germline CDR1 reads LGHNA; CDR2 reads YNFKEQ. For the CDR3, the DNA is TGTGCCAGCAGCCCTGGGGTCCCCGGGGACACCATATATTTT. Amino acid sequence: CASSPGVPGDTIYF.

The chain links TRBV21-1 to TRBJ1-5. TRBV21-1 is a listed pseudogene. This CDR3 has 11 residues. For the CDR3, the DNA is TGTGCCAGCATCGGGGGGAAGCCCCAGCATTTT. Protein product: CASIGGKPQHF.

The chain employs TRBV5-1 and TRBJ1-5; the D is unclear. This CDR3 region has 14 residues. Deletions cut 0 bases from V and 7 bases from J, with 11 bases between. Per the germline V gene, CDR1 is SGHRS and CDR2 is YFSETQ. The CDR3 coding sequence is TGCGCCAGCAGCTTGGGGGCGGCTAGCCAGCCCCAGCATTTT. Amino acids: CASSLGAASQPQHF.

J is TRBJ1-1 and V is TRBV2; 8 nucleotides agree with TRBD1. Trimming cost V 5 bases and J 5 bases; bases outside gene matches: 10. The CDR3 contains 15 residues. In germline, CDR1 is SNHLY, CDR2 FYNNEI. CDR3 sequence reads: CASSFSAQGATEAFF. The CDR3 nucleotides are TGTGCCAGCAGTTTTTCCGCTCAGGGGGCGACTGAAGCTTTCTTT.

Comment on this clone: This CDR3 is also generated by other DNA sequences in the sample. The gene calls are TRBV6-5 and TRBJ1-5; possible D gene TRBD1, 6 bases. V was clipped by 5 bases and J by 0 bases, with 8 bases between them. The CDR3 extends over 14 amino acids. Germline V gene data show CDR1 as MNHEY and CDR2 as SVGAGI. CDR3 in amino acids: CASSRGYSNQPQHF. The DNA for the CDR3 is TGTGCCAGCAGTAGGGGGTATAGCAATCAGCCCCAGCATTTT.

The rearrangement uses TRBV6-2 or TRBV6-3 and TRBJ2-3; 13 bases fit TRBD2. This CDR3 is 19 amino acids long. Germline V gene lookup returns CDR1 MNHEY and CDR2 SVGEGT. Trimming took 5 bases from V and 0 from J; bases not matched to a gene: 11. The CDR3 DNA sequence: TGTGCCAGCAGTACAGTACTAGCGGGAGGGACTTCTAGCACAGATACGCAGTATTTT. Residues: CASSTVLAGGTSSTDTQYF.

A few counts support this clone. The chain links TRBV6-5 to TRBJ2-5; D perhaps matches TRBD2 (6 bases). V lost 11 bases and J 5 bases, leaving 18 bases between the germline ends. The length of the CDR3 is 13 residues. CDR1 is MNHEY and CDR2 is SVGAGI in the germline V gene. This CDR3 reads CAGGDGREETQYF. The CDR3 DNA sequence: TGTGCCGGAGGGGACGGGCGAGAGGAGACCCAGTACTTC.

The V and J genes are TRBV7-2 and TRBJ2-1, with D hard to call. The CDR3 is 12 residues long. Per germline, CDR1 SGHTA and CDR2 FQGNSA. The germline V and J ends were trimmed by 1 base and 7 bases, with 5 bases remaining between them. This chain's CDR3 is CASSLVGNEQFF. CDR3 nucleotides: TGTGCCAGCAGCTTAGTCGGGAATGAGCAGTTCTTC.

This chain connects TRBV13 to TRBJ2-7, with D perhaps matching TRBD2 (6 bases). The ends were cut back, 8 bases at V and 2 bases at J, with 16 bases in the middle. The CDR3 length is 14 residues. Per the germline V gene, CDR1 is PRHDT and CDR2 is FYEKMQ (reference sequence). Here the CDR3 reads CASSQGGAAYEQYF. Here the CDR3 DNA reads TGTGCCAGCTCCCAAGGCGGGGCGGCCTACGAGCAGTACTTC.

This chain connects TRBV3-1 (or the pseudogene TRBV3-2) to TRBJ2-7; perhaps TRBD1 as D (5 bases). The V end was cut by 0 bases, the J end by 6 bases, with 15 bases between. CDR1 and CDR2 (germline): LGHDT, YNNKEL (reference sequence). The CDR3 covers 15 residues. The chain's CDR3 is CASSQDPAGCGEQYF. In DNA, the CDR3 is TGTGCCAGCAGCCAAGATCCGGCAGGGTGTGGCGAGCAGTACTTC.

CDR3 amino acids: CASSLVGDGGETQYF. CDR3 DNA sequence: TGTGCCAGCAGCTTGGTAGGAGATGGGGGGGAGACCCAGTACTTC. The chain links TRBV5-4 to TRBJ2-5, with D maybe TRBD2 (6 bases). The CDR3 runs to 15 residues. Germline V gene sequence: CDR1 SGHNT, CDR2 YYREEE (reference sequence). The germline V and J ends were trimmed by 0 bases and 5 bases, with 14 bases remaining between them. The entire variable domain, with the rest obtained from reference TRBV5-4 and TRBJ2-5, is as follows: ETGVTQSPTHLIKTRGQQVTLRCSSQSGHNTVSWYQQALGQGPQFIFQYYREEENGRGNFPPRFSGLQFPNYSSELNVNALELDDSALYLCASSLVGDGGETQYFGPGTRLLVL.